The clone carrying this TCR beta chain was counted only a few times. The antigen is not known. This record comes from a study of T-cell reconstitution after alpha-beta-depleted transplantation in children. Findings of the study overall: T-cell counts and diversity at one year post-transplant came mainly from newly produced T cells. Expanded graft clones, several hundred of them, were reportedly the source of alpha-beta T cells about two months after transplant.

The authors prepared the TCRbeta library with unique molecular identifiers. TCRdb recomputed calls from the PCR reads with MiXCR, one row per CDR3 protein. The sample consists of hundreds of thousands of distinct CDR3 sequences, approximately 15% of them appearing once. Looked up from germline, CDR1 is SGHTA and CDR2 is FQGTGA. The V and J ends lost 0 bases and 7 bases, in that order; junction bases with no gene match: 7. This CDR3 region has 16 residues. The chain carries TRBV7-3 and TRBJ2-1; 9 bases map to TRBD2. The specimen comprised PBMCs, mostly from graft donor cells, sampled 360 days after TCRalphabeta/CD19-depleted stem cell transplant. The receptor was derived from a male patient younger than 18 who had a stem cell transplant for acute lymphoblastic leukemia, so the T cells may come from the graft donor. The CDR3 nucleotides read TGTGCCAGCAGCTTAACGGGGATAGCGGGAGAAAATGAGCAGTTCTTC. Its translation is CASSLTGIAGENEQFF.